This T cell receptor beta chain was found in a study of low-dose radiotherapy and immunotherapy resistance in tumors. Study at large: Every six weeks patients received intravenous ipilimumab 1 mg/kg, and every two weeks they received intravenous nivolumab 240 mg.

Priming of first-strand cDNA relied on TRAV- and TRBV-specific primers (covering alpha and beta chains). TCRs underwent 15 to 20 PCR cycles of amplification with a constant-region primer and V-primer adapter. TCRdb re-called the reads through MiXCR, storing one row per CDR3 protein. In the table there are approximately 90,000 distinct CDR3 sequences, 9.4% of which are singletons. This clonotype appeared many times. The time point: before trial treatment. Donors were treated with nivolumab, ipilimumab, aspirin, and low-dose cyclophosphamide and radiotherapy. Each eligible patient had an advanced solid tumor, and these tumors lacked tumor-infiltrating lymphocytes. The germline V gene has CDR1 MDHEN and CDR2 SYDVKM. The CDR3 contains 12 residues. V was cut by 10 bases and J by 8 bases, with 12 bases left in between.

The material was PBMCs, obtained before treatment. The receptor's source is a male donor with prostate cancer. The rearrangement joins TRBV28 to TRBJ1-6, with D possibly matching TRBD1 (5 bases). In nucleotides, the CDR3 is TGTGCCACTAAGGGAGGGGATTCACCCCTCCACTTT. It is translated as CATKGGDSPLHF.